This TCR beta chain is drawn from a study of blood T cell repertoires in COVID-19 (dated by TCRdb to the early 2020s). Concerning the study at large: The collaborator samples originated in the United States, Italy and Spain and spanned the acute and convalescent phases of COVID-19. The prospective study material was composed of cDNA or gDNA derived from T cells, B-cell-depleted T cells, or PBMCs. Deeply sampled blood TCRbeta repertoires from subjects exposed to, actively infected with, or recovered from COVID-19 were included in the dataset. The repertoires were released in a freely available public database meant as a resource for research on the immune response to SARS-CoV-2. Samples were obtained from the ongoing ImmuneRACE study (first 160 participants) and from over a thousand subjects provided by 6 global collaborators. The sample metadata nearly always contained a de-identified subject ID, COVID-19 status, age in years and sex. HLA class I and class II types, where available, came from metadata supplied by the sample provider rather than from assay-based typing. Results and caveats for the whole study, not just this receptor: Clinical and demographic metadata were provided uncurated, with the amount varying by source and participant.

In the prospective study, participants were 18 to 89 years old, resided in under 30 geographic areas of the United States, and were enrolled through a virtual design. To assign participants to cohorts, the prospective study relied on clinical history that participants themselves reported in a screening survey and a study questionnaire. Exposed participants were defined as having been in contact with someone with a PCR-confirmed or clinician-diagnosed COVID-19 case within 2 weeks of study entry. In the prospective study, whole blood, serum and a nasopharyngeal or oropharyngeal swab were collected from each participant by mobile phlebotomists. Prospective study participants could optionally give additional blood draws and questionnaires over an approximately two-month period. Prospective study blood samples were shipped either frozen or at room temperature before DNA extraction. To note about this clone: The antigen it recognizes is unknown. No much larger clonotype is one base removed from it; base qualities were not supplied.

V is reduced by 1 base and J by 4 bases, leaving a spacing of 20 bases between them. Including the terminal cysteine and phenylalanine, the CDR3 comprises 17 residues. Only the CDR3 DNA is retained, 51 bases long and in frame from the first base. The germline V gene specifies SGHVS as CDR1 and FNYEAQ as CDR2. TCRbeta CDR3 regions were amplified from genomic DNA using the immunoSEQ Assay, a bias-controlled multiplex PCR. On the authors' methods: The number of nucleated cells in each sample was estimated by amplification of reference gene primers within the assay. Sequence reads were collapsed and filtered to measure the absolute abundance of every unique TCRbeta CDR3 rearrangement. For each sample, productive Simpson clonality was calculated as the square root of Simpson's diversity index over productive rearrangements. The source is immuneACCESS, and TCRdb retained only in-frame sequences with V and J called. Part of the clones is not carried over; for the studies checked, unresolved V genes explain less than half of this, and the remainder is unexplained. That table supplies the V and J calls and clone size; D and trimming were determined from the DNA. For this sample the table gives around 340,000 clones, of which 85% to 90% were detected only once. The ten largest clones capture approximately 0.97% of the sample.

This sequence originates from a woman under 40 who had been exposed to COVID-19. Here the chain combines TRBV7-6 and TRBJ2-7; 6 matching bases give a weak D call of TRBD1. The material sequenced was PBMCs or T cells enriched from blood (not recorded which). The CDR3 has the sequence CASSLDPSDLQGYEQYF. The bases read TGTGCCAGCAGCTTAGACCCGTCGGACCTCCAGGGGTACGAGCAGTACTTC.